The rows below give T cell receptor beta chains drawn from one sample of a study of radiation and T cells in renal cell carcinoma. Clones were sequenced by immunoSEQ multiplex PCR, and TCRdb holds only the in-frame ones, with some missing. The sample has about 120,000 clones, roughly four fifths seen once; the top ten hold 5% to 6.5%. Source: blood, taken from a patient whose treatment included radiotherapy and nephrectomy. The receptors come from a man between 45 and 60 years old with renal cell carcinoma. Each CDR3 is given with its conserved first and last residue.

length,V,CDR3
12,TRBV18,CASSPAGETQYF
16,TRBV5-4,CASSRLAAGFYNEQFF
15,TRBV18,CASSPLGTTNEKLFF
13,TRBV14,CASSQANTGELFF
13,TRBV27,CASSYERGQPQHF
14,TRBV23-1,CASSQLKNTGELFF
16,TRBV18,CASSPLGGGKYQPQHF
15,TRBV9,CASSVVGGTGNTIYF
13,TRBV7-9,CASSLGRVEKLFF
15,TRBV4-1,CASSRTEATNTEAFF
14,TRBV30,CAWSRYTVNYGYTF
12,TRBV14,CASSQEGRFSDF
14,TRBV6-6,CASSTSLGGDEQYF
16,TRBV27,CASSPGQGMSSYEQYF